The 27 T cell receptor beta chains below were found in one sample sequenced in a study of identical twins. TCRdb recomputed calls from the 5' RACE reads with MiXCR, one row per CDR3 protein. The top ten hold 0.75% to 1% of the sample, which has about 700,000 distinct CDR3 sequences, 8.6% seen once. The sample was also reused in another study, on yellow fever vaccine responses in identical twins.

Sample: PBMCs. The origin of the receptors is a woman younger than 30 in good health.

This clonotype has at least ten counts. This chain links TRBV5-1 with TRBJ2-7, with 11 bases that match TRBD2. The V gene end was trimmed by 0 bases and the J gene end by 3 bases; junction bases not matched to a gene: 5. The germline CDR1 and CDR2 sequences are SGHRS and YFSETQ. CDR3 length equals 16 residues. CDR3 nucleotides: TGCGCCAGCAGCTTGGCCACTAGCGGGGGATTCTACGAGCAGTACTTC. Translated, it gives CASSLATSGGFYEQYF.

The CDR3 protein is CASSQDSGSPYEQYF. In DNA form, the CDR3 reads TGCGCCAGCAGCCAAGATTCAGGGAGCCCCTACGAGCAGTACTTC. The chain combines TRBV4-1 with TRBJ2-7; D may be TRBD1 or TRBD2 (5 bases each). The V end lost 0 bases, the J end lost 2 bases, and 11 bases lay between the germline ends. This CDR3 is built from 15 residues. Germline CDR1 and CDR2: MGHRA and YSYEKL.

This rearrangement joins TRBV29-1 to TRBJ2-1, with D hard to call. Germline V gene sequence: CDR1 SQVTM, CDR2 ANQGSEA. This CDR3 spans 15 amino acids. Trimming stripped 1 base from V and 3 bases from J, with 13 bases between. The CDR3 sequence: CSVEGLAQSYNEQFF. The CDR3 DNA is TGCAGCGTTGAAGGTCTTGCCCAAAGCTACAATGAGCAGTTCTTC.

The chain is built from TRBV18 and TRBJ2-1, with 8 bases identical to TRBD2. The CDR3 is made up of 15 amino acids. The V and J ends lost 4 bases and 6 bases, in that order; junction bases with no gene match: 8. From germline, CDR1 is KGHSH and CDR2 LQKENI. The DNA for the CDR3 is TGTGCCAGCTCACGAGGGACTAGAAAACCCAATGAGCAGTTCTTC. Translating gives CASSRGTRKPNEQFF.

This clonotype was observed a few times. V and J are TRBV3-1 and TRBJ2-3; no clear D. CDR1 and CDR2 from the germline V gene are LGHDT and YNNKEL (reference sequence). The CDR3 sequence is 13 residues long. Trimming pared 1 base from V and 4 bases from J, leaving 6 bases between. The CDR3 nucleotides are TGTGCCAGCAGCCAAGTCTGGGCAGATACGCAGTATTTT. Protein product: CASSQVWADTQYF.

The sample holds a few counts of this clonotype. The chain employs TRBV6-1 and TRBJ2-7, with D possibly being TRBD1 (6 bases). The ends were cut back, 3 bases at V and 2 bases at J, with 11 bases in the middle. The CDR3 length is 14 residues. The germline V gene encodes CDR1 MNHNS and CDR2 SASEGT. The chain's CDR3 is CASSDWTDPYEQYF. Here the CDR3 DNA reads TGTGCCAGCAGTGACTGGACAGACCCCTACGAGCAGTACTTC.

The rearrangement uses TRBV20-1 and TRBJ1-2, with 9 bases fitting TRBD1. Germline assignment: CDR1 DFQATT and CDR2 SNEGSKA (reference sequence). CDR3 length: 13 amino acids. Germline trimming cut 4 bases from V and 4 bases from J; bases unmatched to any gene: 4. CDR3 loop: CSAKRDRAYGYTF. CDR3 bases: TGCAGTGCTAAAAGGGACAGGGCCTATGGCTACACCTTC.

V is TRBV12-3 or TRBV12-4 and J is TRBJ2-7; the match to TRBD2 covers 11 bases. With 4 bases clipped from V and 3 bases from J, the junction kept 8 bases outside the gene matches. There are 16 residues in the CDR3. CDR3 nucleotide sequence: TGTGCCAGCAGTTCGACACAAACTAGCGGGGGCTACGAGCAGTACTTC. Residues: CASSSTQTSGGYEQYF.

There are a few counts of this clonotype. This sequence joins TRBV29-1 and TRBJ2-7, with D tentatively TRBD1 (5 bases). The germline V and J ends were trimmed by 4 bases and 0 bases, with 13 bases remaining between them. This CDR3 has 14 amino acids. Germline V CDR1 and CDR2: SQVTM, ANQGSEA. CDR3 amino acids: CSVVVGVSSYEQYF. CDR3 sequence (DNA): TGCAGCGTTGTCGTAGGGGTCAGCTCCTACGAGCAGTACTTC.

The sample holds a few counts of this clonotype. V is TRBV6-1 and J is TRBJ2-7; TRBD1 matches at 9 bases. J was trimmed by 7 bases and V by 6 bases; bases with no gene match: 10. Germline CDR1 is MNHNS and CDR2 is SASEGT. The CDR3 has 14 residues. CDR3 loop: CASRTGTGSREQYF. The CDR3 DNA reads TGTGCCAGCAGAACCGGGACAGGGTCGAGGGAGCAGTACTTC.

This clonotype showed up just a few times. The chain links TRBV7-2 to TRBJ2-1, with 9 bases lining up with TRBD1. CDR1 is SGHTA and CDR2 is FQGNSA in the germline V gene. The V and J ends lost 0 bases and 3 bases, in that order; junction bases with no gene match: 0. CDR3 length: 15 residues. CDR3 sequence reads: CASSLATGGYNEQFF. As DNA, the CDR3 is TGTGCCAGCAGCTTAGCGACAGGGGGCTACAATGAGCAGTTCTTC.

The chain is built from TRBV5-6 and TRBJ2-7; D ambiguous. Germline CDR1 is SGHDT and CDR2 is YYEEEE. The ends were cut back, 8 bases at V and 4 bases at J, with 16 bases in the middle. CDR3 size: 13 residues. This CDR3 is CARSPWPMYEQYF. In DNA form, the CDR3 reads TGTGCCAGGAGCCCCTGGCCGATGTACGAGCAGTACTTC.

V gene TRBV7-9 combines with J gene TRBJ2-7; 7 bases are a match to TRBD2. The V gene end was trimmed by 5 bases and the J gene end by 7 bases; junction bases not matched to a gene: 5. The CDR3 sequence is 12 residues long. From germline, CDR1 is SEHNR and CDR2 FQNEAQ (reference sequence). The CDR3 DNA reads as TGTGCCAGCAGCGGGGCGGGAGTAGAGCAGTACTTC. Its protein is CASSGAGVEQYF.

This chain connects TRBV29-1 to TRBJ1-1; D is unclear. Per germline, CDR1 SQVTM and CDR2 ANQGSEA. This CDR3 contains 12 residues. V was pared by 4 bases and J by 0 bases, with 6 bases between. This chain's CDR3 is CSVARMNTEAFF. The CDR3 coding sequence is TGCAGCGTTGCTCGGATGAACACTGAAGCTTTCTTT.

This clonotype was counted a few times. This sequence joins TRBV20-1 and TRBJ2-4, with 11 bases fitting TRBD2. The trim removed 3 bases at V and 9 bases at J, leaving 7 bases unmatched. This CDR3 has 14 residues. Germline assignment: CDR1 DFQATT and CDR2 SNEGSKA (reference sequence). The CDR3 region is CSASLLAGEGIQYF. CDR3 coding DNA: TGCAGTGCTAGCCTACTAGCGGGAGAGGGCATTCAGTACTTC.

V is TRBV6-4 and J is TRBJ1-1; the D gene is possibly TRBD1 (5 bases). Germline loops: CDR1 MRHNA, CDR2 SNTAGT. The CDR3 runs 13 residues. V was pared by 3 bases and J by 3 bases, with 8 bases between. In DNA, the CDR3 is TGTGCCAGCAGTGAGACAGAACACACTGAAGCTTTCTTT. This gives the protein CASSETEHTEAFF.

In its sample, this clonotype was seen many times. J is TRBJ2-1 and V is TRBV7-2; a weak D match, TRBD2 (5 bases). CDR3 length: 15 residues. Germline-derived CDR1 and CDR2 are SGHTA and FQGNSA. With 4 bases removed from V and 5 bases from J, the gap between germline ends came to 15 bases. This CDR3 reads CASSSQRFGNNEQFF. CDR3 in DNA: TGTGCCAGCAGCTCTCAACGTTTCGGGAACAATGAGCAGTTCTTC.

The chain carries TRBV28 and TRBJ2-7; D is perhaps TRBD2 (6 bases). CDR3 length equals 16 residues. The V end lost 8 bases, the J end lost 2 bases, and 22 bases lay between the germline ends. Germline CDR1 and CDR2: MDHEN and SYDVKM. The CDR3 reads CASGLSGTPPPYEQYF. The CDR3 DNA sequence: TGTGCCAGCGGCCTCTCCGGGACTCCCCCGCCCTACGAGCAGTACTTC.

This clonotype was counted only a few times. The CDR3 DNA sequence: TGTGCCAGCACCCCCGACAGAGCCCTAGCGGGAGTGGGCGAGCAGTACTTC. It specifies CASTPDRALAGVGEQYF. The chain employs TRBV6-2 or TRBV6-3 and TRBJ2-7; 10 nucleotides line up with TRBD2. With V trimmed by 7 bases and J by 6 bases, 18 bases remained unmatched. The CDR3 is made up of 17 amino acids. Germline-derived CDR1 and CDR2 are MNHEY and SVGEGT.

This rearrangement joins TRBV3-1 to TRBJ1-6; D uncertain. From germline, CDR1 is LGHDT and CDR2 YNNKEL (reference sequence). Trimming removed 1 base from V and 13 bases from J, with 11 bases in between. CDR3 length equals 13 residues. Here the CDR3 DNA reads TGTGCCAGCAGCCAAGGGGAGTTATTCCCCCTCCACTTT. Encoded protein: CASSQGELFPLHF.

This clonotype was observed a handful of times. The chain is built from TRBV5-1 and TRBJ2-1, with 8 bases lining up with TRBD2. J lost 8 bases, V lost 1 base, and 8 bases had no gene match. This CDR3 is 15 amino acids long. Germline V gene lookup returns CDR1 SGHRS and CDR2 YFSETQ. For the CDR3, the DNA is TGCGCCAGCAGCTTGACTAGCGGACGTTACGATGAGCAGTTCTTC. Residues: CASSLTSGRYDEQFF.

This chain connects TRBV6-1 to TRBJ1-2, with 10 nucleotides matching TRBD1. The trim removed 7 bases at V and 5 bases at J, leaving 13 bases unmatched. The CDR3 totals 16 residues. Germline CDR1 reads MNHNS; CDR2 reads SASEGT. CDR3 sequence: CASTEGGTGATYGYTF. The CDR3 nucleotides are TGTGCCAGCACCGAAGGCGGGACAGGGGCAACATATGGCTACACCTTC.

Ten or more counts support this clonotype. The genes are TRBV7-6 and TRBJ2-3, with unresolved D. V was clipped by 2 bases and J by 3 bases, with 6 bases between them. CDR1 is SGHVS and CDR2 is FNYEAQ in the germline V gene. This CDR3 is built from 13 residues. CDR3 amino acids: CASSLLDTDTQYF. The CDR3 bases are TGTGCCAGCAGCTTACTGGATACAGATACGCAGTATTTT.

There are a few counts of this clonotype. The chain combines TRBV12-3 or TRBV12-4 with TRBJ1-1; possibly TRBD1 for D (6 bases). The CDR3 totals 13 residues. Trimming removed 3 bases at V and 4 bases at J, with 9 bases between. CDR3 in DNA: TGTGCCAGCAGTTTTGGCAGGGGCACTGAAGCTTTCTTT. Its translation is CASSFGRGTEAFF.

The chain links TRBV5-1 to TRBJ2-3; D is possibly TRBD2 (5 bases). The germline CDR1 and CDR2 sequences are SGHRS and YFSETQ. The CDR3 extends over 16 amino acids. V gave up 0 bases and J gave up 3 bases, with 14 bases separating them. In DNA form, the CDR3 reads TGCGCCAGCAGCTTGGAGGCTAGCCCGCGGACAGATACGCAGTATTTT. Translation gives CASSLEASPRTDTQYF.

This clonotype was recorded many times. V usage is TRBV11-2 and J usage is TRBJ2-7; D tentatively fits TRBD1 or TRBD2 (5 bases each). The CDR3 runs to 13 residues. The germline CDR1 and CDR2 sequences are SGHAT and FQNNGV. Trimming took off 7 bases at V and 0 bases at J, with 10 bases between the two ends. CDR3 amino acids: CASTPGSSYEQYF. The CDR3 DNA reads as TGTGCCAGCACCCCAGGGAGCTCCTACGAGCAGTACTTC. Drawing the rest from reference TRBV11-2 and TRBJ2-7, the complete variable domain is EAGVAQSPRYKIIEKRQSVAFWCNPISGHATLYWYQQILGQGPKLLIQFQNNGVVDDSQLPKDRFSAERLKGVDSTLKIQPAKLEDSAVYLCASTPGSSYEQYFGPGTRLTVT.

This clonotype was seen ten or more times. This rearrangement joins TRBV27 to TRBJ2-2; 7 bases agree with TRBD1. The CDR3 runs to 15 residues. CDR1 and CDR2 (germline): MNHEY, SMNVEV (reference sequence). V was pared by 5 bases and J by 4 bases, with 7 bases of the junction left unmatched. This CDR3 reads CASSDRVRVTGELFF. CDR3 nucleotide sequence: TGTGCCAGCAGTGACAGGGTTCGTGTCACCGGGGAGCTGTTTTTT.